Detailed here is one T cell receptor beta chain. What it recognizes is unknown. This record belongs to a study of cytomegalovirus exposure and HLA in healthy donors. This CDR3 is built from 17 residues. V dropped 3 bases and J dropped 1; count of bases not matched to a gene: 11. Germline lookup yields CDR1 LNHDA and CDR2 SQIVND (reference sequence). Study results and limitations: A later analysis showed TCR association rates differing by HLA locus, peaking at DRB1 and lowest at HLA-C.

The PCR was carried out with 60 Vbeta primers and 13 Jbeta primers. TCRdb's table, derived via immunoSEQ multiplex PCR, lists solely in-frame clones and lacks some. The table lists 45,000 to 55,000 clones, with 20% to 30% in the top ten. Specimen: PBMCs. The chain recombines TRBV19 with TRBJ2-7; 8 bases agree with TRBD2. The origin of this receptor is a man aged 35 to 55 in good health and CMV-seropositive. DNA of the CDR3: TGTGCCAGTAGTATCGGGGGAAGCGGGGGCCTTTCCTACGAGCAGTACTTC. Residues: CASSIGGSGGLSYEQYF.